These 15 T cell receptor beta chains share one sample of origin, sequenced in a study of OX40 agonist ivuxolimab in advanced cancers. Repertoires were generated with immunoSEQ multiplex PCR, while TCRdb's copy carries only in-frame clones and drops some. The sample includes about 92,000 clones, more than 85% of them seen just once. Sequenced here: CD4+ or CD8+ T cells sorted from blood, sampled in a trial of the OX40 agonist ivuxolimab. The receptors come from an adult with an advanced solid tumor such as melanoma, head and neck, liver or kidney cancer.

Written as DNA, the CDR3 is TGTGCCAGCAGCTTACGGGGGCGGGGCGGGGAGCTGTTTTTT. It is translated as CASSLRGRGGELFF. This rearrangement joins TRBV11-3 to TRBJ2-2; either TRBD1 or TRBD2 may supply D (6 bases each). Trimming removed 2 bases from V and 7 bases from J, with 11 bases in between. In germline, CDR1 is SGHNT, CDR2 YENEEA. The CDR3 spans 14 residues.

The chain is built from TRBV7-8 and TRBJ2-1; TRBD2 matches 10 bases. V shed 2 bases and J 15 bases; nucleotides not matched to a gene: 13. This CDR3 comprises 15 residues. Germline V lookup: CDR1 SGHVS, CDR2 FQNEAQ. CDR3 loop: CASSLSGRVPPWGFF. The DNA for the CDR3 is TGTGCCAGCAGCTTAAGCGGGAGGGTACCTCCCTGGGGGTTCTTC.

In its sample, this clone was seen once. The J gene is TRBJ2-2, the V gene TRBV28; 10 positions agree with TRBD2. This CDR3 is built from 18 residues. V lost 5 bases, J lost 1 base, and 10 bases stayed unmatched. Germline values: CDR1 MDHEN, CDR2 SYDVKM. This CDR3 is CASSPKSLAGENTGELFF. The CDR3 DNA reads TGTGCCAGCAGTCCAAAAAGTCTAGCGGGAGAGAACACCGGGGAGCTGTTTTTT.

Details on this clone: The junction and the germline gene differ at one end; a read error may be behind it. J is TRBJ2-3 and V is TRBV9; tentative D call: TRBD2 (6 bases). This CDR3 region has 17 residues. Per the germline V gene, CDR1 is SGDLS and CDR2 is YYNGEE. CDR3 loop: CVSSVGLSGVWSDTQYF. In DNA, the CDR3 is TGTGTCAGCAGCGTGGGACTGTCGGGGGTTTGGTCAGATACGCAGTATTTT. The full variable domain, its missing parts supplied by reference TRBV9 and TRBJ2-3, is DSGVTQTPKHLITATGQRVTLRCSPRSGDLSVYWYQQSLDQGLQFLIQYYNGEERAKGNILERFSAQQFPDLHSELNLSSLELGDSALYFCVSSVGLSGVWSDTQYFGPGTRLTVL.

The chain links TRBV19 to TRBJ2-7, with 9 bases fitting TRBD1. With V trimmed by 3 bases and J by 4 bases, 4 bases remained unmatched. The V gene's germline CDR1 is LNHDA and CDR2 SQIVND (reference sequence). The CDR3 is 14 amino acids. Here the CDR3 reads CASSIGTGRYEQYF. CDR3 sequence (DNA): TGTGCCAGTAGTATTGGGACAGGGCGGTACGAGCAGTACTTC. The full variable domain, in which reference TRBV19 and TRBJ2-7 provide the parts outside the CDR3, is DGGITQSPKYLFRKEGQNVTLSCEQNLNHDAMYWYRQDPGQGLRLIYYSQIVNDFQKGDIAEGYSVSREKKESFPLTVTSAQKNPTAFYLCASSIGTGRYEQYFGPGTRLTVT.

The chain has TRBV11-2 and TRBJ1-3; 7 bases match TRBD1. There are 14 residues in the CDR3. Germline-derived CDR1 and CDR2 are SGHAT and FQNNGV. J lost 8 bases, V lost 5 bases, and 9 bases had no gene match. For the CDR3, the DNA is TGTGCCAGCAGCGTGGAGAGGGGGCGAGACACCATATATTTT. This encodes CASSVERGRDTIYF.

This chain joins TRBV6-5 and TRBJ1-1; the D gene is possibly TRBD1 (5 bases). In germline, CDR1 is MNHEY, CDR2 SVGAGI. V lost 10 bases, J lost 1 base, and 13 bases lay in between. The CDR3 covers 13 residues. CDR3 sequence reads: CATSRQGNTEAFF. The DNA for the CDR3 is TGTGCCACGTCCAGGCAGGGGAACACTGAAGCTTTCTTT.

The CDR3 loop is CASSWPNRDQQFF. DNA for the CDR3: TGTGCCAGCAGCTGGCCCAACAGGGATCAGCAGTTCTTC. The chain combines TRBV5-5 with TRBJ2-1; D perhaps matches TRBD1 (6 bases). The CDR3 runs to 13 residues. V lost 3 bases and J lost 11, with 15 bases in between. The germline CDR1 and CDR2 sequences are SGHKS and YYEKEE (reference sequence).

The rearrangement uses TRBV6-6 and TRBJ1-5; TRBD1 matches at 7 bases. The germline CDR1 and CDR2 sequences are MNHNY and SVGAGI (reference sequence). This CDR3 has 15 amino acids. Trimming at V came to 5 bases and at J to 3 bases, leaving 7 bases not matched to a gene. The CDR3 DNA is TGTGCCAGCAGTAACACAGGGGCCGCCAATCAGCCCCAGCATTTT. Its translation: CASSNTGAANQPQHF.

The chain employs TRBV9 and TRBJ2-1, with D perhaps TRBD1 (6 bases). The CDR3 consists of 15 residues. Trimming took off 3 bases at V and 7 bases at J, with 17 bases between the two ends. Per germline, CDR1 SGDLS and CDR2 YYNGEE. The CDR3 loop reads CASSAYSGQANEQFF. The CDR3 DNA reads TGTGCCAGCAGCGCCTATTCGGGACAAGCTAATGAGCAGTTCTTC. The variable domain in full, with the rest retrieved from reference TRBV9 and TRBJ2-1, is DSGVTQTPKHLITATGQRVTLRCSPRSGDLSVYWYQQSLDQGLQFLIQYYNGEERAKGNILERFSAQQFPDLHSELNLSSLELGDSALYFCASSAYSGQANEQFFGPGTRLTVL.

The CDR3 loop reads CASSPSGSSNEQFF. The CDR3 DNA reads as TGCGCCAGCAGTCCGAGCGGGAGTAGCAATGAGCAGTTCTTC. The J gene is TRBJ2-1, the V gene TRBV5-1, with 8 bases matching TRBD2. Germline V CDR1 and CDR2: SGHRS, YFSETQ. The CDR3 length is 14 residues. Losses at the gene ends were 5 bases for V and 6 bases for J; bases not matched to a gene: 7. Using reference TRBV5-1 and TRBJ2-1 for the parts outside the CDR3, the full variable domain is KAGVTQTPRYLIKTRGQQVTLSCSPISGHRSVSWYQQTPGQGLQFLFEYFSETQRNKGNFPGRFSGRQFSNSRSEMNVSTLELGDSALYLCASSPSGSSNEQFFGPGTRLTVL.

The CDR3 region has the DNA TGCGCCAGCAGCAAGGGGTATTGGGACGAGCAGTACTTC. This gives the protein CASSKGYWDEQYF. V and J are TRBV5-1 and TRBJ2-7; D might be TRBD1 (5 bases). This CDR3 spans 13 amino acids. Germline V gives CDR1 SGHRS, CDR2 YFSETQ. The germline V and J ends were trimmed by 4 bases and 5 bases, with 13 bases remaining between them. The full variable domain, in which reference TRBV5-1 and TRBJ2-7 provide the parts outside the CDR3, is KAGVTQTPRYLIKTRGQQVTLSCSPISGHRSVSWYQQTPGQGLQFLFEYFSETQRNKGNFPGRFSGRQFSNSRSEMNVSTLELGDSALYLCASSKGYWDEQYFGPGTRLTVT.

The gene calls are TRBV7-2 and TRBJ1-2; weak D call: TRBD1 (6 bases). Germline values: CDR1 SGHTA, CDR2 FQGNSA. The CDR3 consists of 13 residues. V lost 2 bases to trimming and J lost 8 bases, with 12 bases between them. In DNA form, the CDR3 reads TGTGCCAGCAGCTTACTGCCAGGGGAAGGCTACACCTTC. The encoded protein is CASSLLPGEGYTF.

This clone was detected once. The chain joins TRBV6-5 to TRBJ1-1; TRBD1 might be the D (6 bases). The CDR3 has 14 residues. Trimming took off 5 bases at V and 5 bases at J, with 15 bases between the two ends. The germline V gene encodes CDR1 MNHEY and CDR2 SVGAGI. The chain's CDR3 is CASSIQGGGTEAFF. The CDR3 nucleotides read TGTGCCAGCAGTATACAGGGTGGAGGGACTGAAGCTTTCTTT.

The J gene is TRBJ2-7, the V gene TRBV6-5; 10 bases map to TRBD2. CDR1 MNHEY and CDR2 SVGAGI come from the germline V gene. This CDR3 region has 14 residues. V lost 9 bases and J lost 0; bases outside the gene matches: 5. The CDR3 DNA is TGTGCCAGTCGGGCTAGCGGGAGCTCCTACGAGCAGTACTTC. Translation gives CASRASGSSYEQYF.